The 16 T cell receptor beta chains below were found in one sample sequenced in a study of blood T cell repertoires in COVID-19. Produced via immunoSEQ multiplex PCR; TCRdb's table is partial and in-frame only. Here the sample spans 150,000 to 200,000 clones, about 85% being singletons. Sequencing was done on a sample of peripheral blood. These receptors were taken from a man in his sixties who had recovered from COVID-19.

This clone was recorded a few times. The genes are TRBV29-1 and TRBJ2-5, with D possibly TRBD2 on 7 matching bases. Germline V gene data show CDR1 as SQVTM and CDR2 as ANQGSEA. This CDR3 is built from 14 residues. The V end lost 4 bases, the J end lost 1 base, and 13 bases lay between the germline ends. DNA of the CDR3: TGCAGCGTTGGGGCGGGGGCCCCCCAAGAGACCCAGTACTTC. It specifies CSVGAGAPQETQYF.

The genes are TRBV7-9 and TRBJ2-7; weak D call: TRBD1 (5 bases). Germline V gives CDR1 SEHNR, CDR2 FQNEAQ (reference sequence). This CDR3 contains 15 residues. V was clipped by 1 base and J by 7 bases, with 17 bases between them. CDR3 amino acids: CASSLERGPRSEQYF. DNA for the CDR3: TGTGCCAGCAGCTTAGAAAGGGGCCCCCGGAGTGAGCAGTACTTC. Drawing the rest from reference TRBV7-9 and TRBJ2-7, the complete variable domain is DTGVSQNPRHKITKRGQNVTFRCDPISEHNRLYWYRQTLGQGPEFLTYFQNEAQLEKSRLLSDRFSAERPKGSFSTLEIQRTEQGDSAMYLCASSLERGPRSEQYFGPGTRLTVT.

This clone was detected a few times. CDR3 in DNA: TGTGCCACCAGCTGGCGGGGGGGGCACACTGAAGCTTTCTTT. It specifies CATSWRGGHTEAFF. The V gene is TRBV15, the J gene TRBJ1-1, with D maybe TRBD1 (6 bases). Germline loops: CDR1 LNHNV, CDR2 YYDKDF (reference sequence). CDR3 length: 14 residues. Trimming removed 5 bases at V and 3 bases at J, with 13 bases between.

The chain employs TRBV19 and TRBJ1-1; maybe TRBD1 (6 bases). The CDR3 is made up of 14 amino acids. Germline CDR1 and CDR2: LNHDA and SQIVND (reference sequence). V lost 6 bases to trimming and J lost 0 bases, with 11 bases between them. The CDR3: CASSPRTVNTEAFF. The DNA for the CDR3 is TGTGCCAGTAGCCCTAGGACAGTGAACACTGAAGCTTTCTTT.

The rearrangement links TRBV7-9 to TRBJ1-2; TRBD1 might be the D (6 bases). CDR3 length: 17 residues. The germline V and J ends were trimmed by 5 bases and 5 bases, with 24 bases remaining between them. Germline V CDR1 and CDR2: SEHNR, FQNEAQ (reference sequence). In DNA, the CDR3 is TGTGCCAGCAGCCACACTCCCGGGACACCCTTGAGTTATGGCTACACCTTC. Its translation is CASSHTPGTPLSYGYTF.

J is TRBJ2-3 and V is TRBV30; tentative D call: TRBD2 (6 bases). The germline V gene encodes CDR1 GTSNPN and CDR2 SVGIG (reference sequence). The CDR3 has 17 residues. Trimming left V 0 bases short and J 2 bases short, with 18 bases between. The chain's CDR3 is CAWSVLSAGGFTDTQYF. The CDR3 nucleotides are TGTGCCTGGAGTGTACTCTCAGCAGGAGGGTTCACAGATACGCAGTATTTT.

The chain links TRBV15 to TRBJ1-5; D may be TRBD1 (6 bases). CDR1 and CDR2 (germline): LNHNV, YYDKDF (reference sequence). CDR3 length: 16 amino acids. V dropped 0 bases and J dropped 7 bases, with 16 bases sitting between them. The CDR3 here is CATSREGAGAGQPQHF. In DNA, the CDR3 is TGTGCCACCAGCAGAGAAGGAGCAGGGGCGGGCCAGCCCCAGCATTTT.

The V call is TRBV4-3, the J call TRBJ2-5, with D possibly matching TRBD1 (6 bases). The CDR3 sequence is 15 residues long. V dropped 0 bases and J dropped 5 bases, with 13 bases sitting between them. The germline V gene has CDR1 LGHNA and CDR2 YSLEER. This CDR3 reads CASSQEGGSRETQYF. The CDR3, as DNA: TGCGCCAGCAGCCAAGAAGGGGGTTCAAGGGAGACCCAGTACTTC.

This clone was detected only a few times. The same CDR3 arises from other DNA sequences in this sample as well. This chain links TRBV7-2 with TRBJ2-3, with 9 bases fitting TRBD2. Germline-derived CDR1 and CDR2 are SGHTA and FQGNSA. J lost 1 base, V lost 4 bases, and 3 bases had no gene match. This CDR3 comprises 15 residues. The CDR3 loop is CASSSQRGGTDTQYF. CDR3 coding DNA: TGTGCCAGCAGCTCCCAGCGGGGGGGCACAGATACGCAGTATTTT.

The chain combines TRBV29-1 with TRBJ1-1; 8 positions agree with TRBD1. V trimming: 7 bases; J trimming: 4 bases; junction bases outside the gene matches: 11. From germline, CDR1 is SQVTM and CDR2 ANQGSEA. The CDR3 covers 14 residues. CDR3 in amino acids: CSARPGTGGTEAFF. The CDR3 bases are TGCAGCGCGCGCCCCGGGACAGGCGGCACTGAAGCTTTCTTT. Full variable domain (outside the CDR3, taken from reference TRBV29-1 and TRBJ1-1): SAVISQKPSRDICQRGTSLTIQCQVDSQVTMMFWYRQQPGQSLTLIATANQGSEATYESGFVIDKFPISRPNLTFSTLTVSNMSPEDSSIYLCSARPGTGGTEAFFGQGTRLTVV.

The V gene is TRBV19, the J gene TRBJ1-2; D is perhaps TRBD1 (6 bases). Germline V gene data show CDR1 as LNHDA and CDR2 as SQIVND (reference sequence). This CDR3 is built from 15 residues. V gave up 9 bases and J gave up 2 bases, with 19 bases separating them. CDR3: CASISQGLGNYGYTF. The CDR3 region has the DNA TGTGCCAGCATAAGCCAGGGGCTGGGGAACTATGGCTACACCTTC.

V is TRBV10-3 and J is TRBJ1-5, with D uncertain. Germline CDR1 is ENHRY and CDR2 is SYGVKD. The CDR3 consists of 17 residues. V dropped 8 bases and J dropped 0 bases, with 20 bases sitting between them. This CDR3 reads CAIGNQSRGYSNQPQHF. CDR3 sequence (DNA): TGTGCCATCGGGAATCAGTCGCGGGGATATAGCAATCAGCCCCAGCATTTT.

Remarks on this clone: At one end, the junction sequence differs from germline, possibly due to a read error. The CDR3 protein is CASSPRLAGFTGELFF. In DNA form, the CDR3 reads TGTGCTAGCAGCCCAAGACTAGCGGGGTTCACCGGGGAGCTGTTTTTT. V is TRBV7-7 and J is TRBJ2-2; TRBD2 agrees at 11 bases. CDR1 is SSHAT, CDR2 FNYEAQ, per germline (reference sequence). The CDR3 contains 16 residues.

CDR3 DNA sequence: TGTGCCAGCAGCCAAGCGCTCGGGGAACTGGAGACCCAGTACTTC. Protein product: CASSQALGELETQYF. The rearrangement links TRBV3-1 (or the pseudogene TRBV3-2) to TRBJ2-5, with D perhaps TRBD2 (5 bases). This CDR3 region has 15 residues. Germline values: CDR1 LGHDT, CDR2 YNNKEL (reference sequence). V lost 1 base, J lost 5 bases, and 14 bases lay in between.

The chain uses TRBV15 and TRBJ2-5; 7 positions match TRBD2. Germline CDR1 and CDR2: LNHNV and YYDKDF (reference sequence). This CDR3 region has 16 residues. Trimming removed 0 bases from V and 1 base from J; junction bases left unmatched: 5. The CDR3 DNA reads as TGTGCCACCAGCAGAGAGGGTAGCGGGCCCCAAGAGACCCAGTACTTC. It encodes CATSREGSGPQETQYF.

In DNA form, the CDR3 reads TGCGCCAGCAGCTATCGCACACAGGGGGCTCAAGAGACCCAGTACTTC. It specifies CASSYRTQGAQETQYF. V and J are TRBV5-1 and TRBJ2-5; 9 positions match TRBD1. Germline V gene lookup returns CDR1 SGHRS and CDR2 YFSETQ. V lost 3 bases to trimming and J lost 2 bases; unmatched junction nucleotides: 8. CDR3 length equals 16 residues.